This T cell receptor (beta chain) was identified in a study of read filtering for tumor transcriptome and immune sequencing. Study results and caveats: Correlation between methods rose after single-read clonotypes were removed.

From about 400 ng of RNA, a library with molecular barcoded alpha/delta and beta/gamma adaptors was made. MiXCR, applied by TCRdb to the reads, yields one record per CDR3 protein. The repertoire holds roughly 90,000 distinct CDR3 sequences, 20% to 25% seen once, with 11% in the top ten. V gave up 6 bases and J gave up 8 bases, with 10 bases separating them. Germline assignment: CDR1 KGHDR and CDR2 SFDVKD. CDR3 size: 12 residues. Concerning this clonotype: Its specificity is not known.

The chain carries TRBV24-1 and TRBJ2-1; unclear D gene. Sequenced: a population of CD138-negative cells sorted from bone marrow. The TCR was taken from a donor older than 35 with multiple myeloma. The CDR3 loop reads CATSLHGDEQFF. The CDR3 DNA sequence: TGTGCCACCAGTCTTCATGGGGATGAGCAGTTCTTC.